What follows is one T cell receptor (beta chain) and its context. The CDR3 consists of 15 residues. The germline gives CDR1 MDHEN, CDR2 SYDVKM. V shed 2 bases and J 8 bases; nucleotides not matched to a gene: 8. The repertoire was sequenced with immunoSEQ multiplex PCR; TCRdb's copy has only in-frame clones and lacks some. The sample records around 250,000 clones, approximately 86% being singletons. The data stem from a study of blood T cell repertoires in COVID-19. Turning to the study itself: Sites in the United States, Italy and Spain provided acute and convalescent COVID-19 samples.

Individuals drawn from 20 to 30 US areas were about 18 to 89 years old. Participants' own reports of clinical history determined their cohort assignment. Donors of Cohort 3 who recovered were those that had two negative PCRs, clearance, or symptom resolution. The clonotype comes from a woman in her fifties or sixties who had recovered from COVID-19. The J gene is TRBJ1-4, the V gene TRBV28; the match to TRBD1 covers 7 bases. The sequencing input was PBMCs or T cells enriched from blood (not recorded which). The CDR3 DNA reads TGTGCCAGCAGTTTAAGTTCGACAGGGAGCGAAAAACTGTTTTTT. Amino acids: CASSLSSTGSEKLFF.